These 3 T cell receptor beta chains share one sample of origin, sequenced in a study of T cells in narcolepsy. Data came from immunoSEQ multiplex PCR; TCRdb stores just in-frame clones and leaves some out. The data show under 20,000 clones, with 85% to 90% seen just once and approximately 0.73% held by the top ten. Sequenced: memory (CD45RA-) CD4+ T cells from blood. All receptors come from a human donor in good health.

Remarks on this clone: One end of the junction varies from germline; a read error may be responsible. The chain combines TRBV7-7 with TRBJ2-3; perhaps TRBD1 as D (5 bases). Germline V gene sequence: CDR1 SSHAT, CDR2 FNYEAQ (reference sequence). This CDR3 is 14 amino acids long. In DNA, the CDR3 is TGTGCTAGCAGCTTGTTAGGGGCCGGAGATACGCAGTATTTT. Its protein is CASSLLGAGDTQYF.

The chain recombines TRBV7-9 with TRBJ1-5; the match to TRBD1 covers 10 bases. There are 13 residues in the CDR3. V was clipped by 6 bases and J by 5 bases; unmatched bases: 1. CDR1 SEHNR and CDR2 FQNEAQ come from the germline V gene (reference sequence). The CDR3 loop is CASRGTGDQPQHF. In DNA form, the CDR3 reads TGTGCCAGCAGAGGGACAGGGGATCAGCCCCAGCATTTT.

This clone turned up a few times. The CDR3 DNA reads as TGCGCCAGCAGCTTGCTCAGCCACTCCTACGAGCAGTACTTC. Its translation is CASSLLSHSYEQYF. The chain uses TRBV5-1 and TRBJ2-7; D gene uncertain. The CDR3 consists of 14 residues. Germline-derived CDR1 and CDR2 are SGHRS and YFSETQ. Between the trimmed V and J ends, which lost 1 base and 0 bases, there was a span of 8 bases.